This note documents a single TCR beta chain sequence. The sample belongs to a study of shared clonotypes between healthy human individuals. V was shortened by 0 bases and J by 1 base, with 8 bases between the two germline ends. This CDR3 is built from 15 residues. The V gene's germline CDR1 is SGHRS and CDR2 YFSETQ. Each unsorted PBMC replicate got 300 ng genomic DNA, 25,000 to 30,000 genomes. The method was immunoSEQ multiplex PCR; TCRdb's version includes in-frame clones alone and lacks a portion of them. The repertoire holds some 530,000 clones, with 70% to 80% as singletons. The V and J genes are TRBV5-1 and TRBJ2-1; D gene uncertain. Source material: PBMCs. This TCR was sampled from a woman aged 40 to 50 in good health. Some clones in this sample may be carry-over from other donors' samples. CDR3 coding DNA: TGCGCCAGCAGCTTGGCCCTTGGGTCCTACAATGAGCAGTTCTTC. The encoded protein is CASSLALGSYNEQFF.